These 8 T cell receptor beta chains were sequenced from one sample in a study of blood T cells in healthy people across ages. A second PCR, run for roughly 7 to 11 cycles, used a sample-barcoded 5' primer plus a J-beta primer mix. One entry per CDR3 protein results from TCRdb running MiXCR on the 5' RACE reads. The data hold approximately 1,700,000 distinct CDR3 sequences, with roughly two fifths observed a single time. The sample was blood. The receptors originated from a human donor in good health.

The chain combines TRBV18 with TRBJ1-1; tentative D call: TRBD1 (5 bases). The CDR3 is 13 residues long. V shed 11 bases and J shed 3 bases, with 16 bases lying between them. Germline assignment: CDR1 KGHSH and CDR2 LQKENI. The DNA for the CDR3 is TGTGCCGCCTCCCGAGGAGGGGACACTGAAGCTTTCTTT. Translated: CAASRGGDTEAFF.

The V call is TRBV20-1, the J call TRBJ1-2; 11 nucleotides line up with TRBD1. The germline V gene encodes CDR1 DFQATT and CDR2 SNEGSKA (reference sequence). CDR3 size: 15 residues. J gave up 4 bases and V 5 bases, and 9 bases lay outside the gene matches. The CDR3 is CSAHGTGGFGYGYTF. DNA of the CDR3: TGCAGTGCTCACGGGACAGGGGGTTTTGGCTATGGCTACACCTTC.

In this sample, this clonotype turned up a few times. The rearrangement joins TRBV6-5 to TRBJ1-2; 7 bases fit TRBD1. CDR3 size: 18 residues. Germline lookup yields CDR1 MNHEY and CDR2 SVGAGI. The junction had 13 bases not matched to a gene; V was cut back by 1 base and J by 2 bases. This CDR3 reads CASSYYVGGGAENYGYTF. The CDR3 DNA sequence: TGTGCCAGCAGTTACTATGTGGGAGGGGGCGCAGAAAACTATGGCTACACCTTC.

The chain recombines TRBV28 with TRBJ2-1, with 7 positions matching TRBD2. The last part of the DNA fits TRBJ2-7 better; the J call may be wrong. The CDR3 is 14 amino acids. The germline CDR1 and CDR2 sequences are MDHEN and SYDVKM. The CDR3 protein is CASSFPLAPYEQYF. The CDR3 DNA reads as TGTGCCAGCAGTTTTCCACTAGCGCCCTACGAGCAGTACTTC.

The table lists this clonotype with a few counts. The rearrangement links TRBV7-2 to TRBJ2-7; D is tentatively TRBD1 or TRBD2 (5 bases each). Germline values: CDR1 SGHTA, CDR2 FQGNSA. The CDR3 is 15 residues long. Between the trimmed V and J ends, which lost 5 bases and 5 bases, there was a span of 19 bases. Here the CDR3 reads CASSPTWDVSHEQYF. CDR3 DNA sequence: TGTGCCAGCAGCCCGACCTGGGACGTTAGCCACGAGCAGTACTTC.

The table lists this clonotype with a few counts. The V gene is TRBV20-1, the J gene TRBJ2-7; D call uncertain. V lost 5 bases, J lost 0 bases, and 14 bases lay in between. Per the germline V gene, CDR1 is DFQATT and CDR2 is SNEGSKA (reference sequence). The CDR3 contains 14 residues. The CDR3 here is CSAPDRWSSYEQYF. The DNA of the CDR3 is TGCAGTGCTCCGGACCGTTGGAGCTCCTACGAGCAGTACTTC.

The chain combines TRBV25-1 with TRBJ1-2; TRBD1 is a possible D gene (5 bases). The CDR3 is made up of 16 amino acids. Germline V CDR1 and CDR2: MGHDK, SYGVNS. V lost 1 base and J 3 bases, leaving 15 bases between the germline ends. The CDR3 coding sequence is TGTGCCAGCAGTGAATTCTTCCAGACAGAACACTATGGCTACACCTTC. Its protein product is CASSEFFQTEHYGYTF.

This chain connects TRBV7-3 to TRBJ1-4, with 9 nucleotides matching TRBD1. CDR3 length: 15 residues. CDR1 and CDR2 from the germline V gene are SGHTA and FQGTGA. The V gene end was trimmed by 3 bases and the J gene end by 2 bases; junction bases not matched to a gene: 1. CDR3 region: CASSLTGGTNEKLFF. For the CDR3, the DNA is TGTGCCAGCAGCTTGACAGGGGGGACTAATGAAAAACTGTTTTTT.